The clone carrying this T cell receptor beta chain was observed a handful of times. Its antigen is unknown. The CDR3 runs 16 residues. CDR1 SGHVS and CDR2 FQNEAQ come from the germline V gene. V dropped 1 base and J dropped 5; count of bases not matched to a gene: 4. These data come from a study of response to subunit inactivated influenza vaccine. Overall study results and limits: Each seasonal influenza vaccination recruits few new T cells, the authors suggested.

TCRdb reprocessed the RT-PCR reads with MiXCR, giving one entry per CDR3 protein. The table has fewer than 700,000 distinct CDR3 sequences, 10% to 15% seen once. This sequence originates from a man aged 50-60 years who received an inactivated influenza vaccine. The chain links TRBV7-8 to TRBJ2-5, with 13 bases that match TRBD2. The sample was PBMCs from blood, taken about 40 days after vaccination. The CDR3 protein is CASSLGGTSGVETQYF. The CDR3 nucleotides read TGTGCCAGCAGCTTAGGGGGGACTAGCGGGGTTGAGACCCAGTACTTC.